Reported below is one TCR beta chain. There is no known antigen for this receptor. Base qualities were left out, and no much larger clone turns up one base away. Using the deep immunoSEQ assay, multiplex PCR amplified TCR CDR3 regions from genomic DNA. Extracted genomic DNA from each cell subset was distributed evenly across all wells of several immunoSEQ 96-well plates, and each plate was treated as a replicate. For sorted subsets, approximately 190 ng genomic DNA, equal to tens of thousands of T cell genomes, was loaded into each replicate PCR. Purified libraries were measured with a Qubit 3.0 fluorometer, size-checked on a Bioanalyzer 2100, and measured again with the KAPA Library Quantification kit. A separate single-read 150-cycle Illumina NextSeq 550 flow cell was used to sequence each immunoSEQ 96-well plate. On the study's bioinformatics: Because only junctional sequences without quality scores were contained in the immunoSEQ output, filtering matching that applied to full-length reads could not be performed. To assign V/J genes and CDR3, sequences were annotated using PyIR, a Python wrapper for IgBLAST v1.9, with IMGT germline references. Reads were filtered out if the reads had weak V/J assignments (E-value above 1e-6), no CDR3, stop codons, out-of-frame junctions, or ambiguous translated residues. V3J clonotypes were defined by identical inferred V gene, J gene, and CDR3 amino acid sequence. The percentage overlap between two repertoires was calculated by dividing the number of shared unique clonotypes by the size of the smaller repertoire. RTK rarefaction, the Chao1 estimator, and Recon v2.1 estimates of unobserved clonotypes were used to assess repertoire richness. OLGA was used to compute generation probabilities for all TCRbeta clonotypes that the gDNA method yielded from a handful of donors. The source is immuneACCESS, and TCRdb retained only in-frame sequences with V and J called. Part of the clones is not carried over; for the studies checked, unresolved V genes explain less than half of this, and the remainder is unexplained. The V and J calls and clone size come from that table; D and trimming were worked out from the DNA. The sample table shows hundreds of thousands of clones, and 74% are seen once. Of the sample, less than 2% falls within the top ten clones.

The donors were healthy, HIV-negative adults who had no recently reported acute infections or vaccinations. Every donor was a Caucasian adult residing in Nashville, Tennessee, USA. CD4+ T cells were enriched by magnetic negative selection; naive cells were then positively selected on CD45RA, and the negative fraction formed the memory subset. Blood was collected by leukapheresis, and PBMCs were isolated by Ficoll-Histopaque density gradient centrifugation and then cryopreserved in liquid nitrogen vapor phase. Purity and quantity of every magnetically sorted T cell population were checked by analytical flow cytometry. Genomic DNA was isolated from every sorted fraction and measured by UV absorbance on a Nanodrop 2000c. CDR1 and CDR2 were assigned from the germline V gene as MDHEN and SYDVKM. V is cut back by 7 bases and J by 3 bases, with 12 bases in the junction unmatched. The CDR3 contains 16 residues, cysteine and phenylalanine counted. Left in the record is the CDR3 DNA by itself, 48 bases read in frame from the first base.

The source of the sample is a study of shared clonotypes between healthy human individuals (dated by TCRdb to the early 2020s). As for the study more broadly: A couple of women and a few men aged 18 to 49 years were included in the cohort. For each donor, CD4 naive and CD4 memory were each run on three plates, CD8 naive on two plates, and CD8 memory on one plate. To estimate repertoire size and how much clonotypes are shared between individuals, the study performed deep sequencing of blood TCR repertoires from a handful of healthy adults. Different laboratories and diverse techniques were used to prepare libraries and sequence TCR repertoires, to increase sequencing depth and limit assay-specific biases. Between about 0.94 and 8.9 billion PBMCs per donor were obtained by leukapheresis.

Beyond this particular receptor, the publication reports: Sampling was restricted to blood, and TCR repertoires in tissue are likely to differ from TCR repertoires in blood. Higher generation probabilities were observed for clonotypes shared by all four sorted-subset donors than for non-shared clonotypes. Estimated clonotype richness was generally larger for naive than for memory subsets. The small number of donors limited the genetic and exposure-history diversity represented. When a few donors were compared, the shared fraction of clonotypes was approximately 5% for naive CD4, approximately 3.5% for naive CD8, roughly 2.5% for memory CD4, and approximately 0.4% for memory CD8. Pairwise subsampling indicated that sequencing depth was expected to affect the degree of clonotype sharing among donors. Even with the large sequencing depth, rarefaction of the sorted-subset datasets indicated that sequencing was incomplete.

The specimen sequenced was memory CD4+ T cells sorted from blood. The cell subset or site label of this sample denotes: CD45RA-negative fraction. The source is a woman in her 30s in good health. The sequence links TRBV28 to TRBJ1-1, with 9 junctional bases fitting TRBD1. The CDR3 reads as follows: CASTVTGGGLDTEAFF. In nucleotide form, the sequence is TGTGCCAGCACCGTTACAGGGGGCGGACTGGACACTGAAGCTTTCTTT.